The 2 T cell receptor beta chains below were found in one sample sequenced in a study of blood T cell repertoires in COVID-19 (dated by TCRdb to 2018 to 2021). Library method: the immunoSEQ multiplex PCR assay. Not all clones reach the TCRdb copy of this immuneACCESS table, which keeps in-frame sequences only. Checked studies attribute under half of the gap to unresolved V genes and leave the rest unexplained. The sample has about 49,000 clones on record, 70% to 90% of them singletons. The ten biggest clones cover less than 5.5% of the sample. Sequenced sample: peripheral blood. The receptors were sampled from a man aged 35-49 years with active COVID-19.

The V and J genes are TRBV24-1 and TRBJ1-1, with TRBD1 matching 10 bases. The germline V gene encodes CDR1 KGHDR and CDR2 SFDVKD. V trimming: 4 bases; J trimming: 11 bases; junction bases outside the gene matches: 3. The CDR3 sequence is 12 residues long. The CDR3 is CATSDPDRGAFF. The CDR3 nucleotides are TGTGCCACCAGTGACCCGGACAGGGGGGCTTTCTTT.

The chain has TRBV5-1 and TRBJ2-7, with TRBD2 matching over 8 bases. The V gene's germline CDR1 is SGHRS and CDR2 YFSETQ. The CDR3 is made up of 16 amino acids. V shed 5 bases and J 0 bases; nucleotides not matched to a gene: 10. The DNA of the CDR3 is TGCGCCAGCAGTCCACCTAGCGGGTATAGCTCCTACGAGCAGTACTTC. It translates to CASSPPSGYSSYEQYF.